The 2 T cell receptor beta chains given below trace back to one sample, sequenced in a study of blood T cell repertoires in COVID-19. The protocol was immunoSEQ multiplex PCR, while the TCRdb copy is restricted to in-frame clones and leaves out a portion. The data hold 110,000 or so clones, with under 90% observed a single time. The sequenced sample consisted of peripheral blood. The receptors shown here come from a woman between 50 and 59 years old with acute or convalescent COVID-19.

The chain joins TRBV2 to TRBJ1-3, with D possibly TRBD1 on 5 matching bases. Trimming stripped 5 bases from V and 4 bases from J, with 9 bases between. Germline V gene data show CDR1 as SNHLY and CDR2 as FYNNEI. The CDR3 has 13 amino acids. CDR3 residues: CASSLTVGNTIYF. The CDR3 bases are TGTGCCAGCAGTCTGACAGTCGGAAACACCATATATTTT.

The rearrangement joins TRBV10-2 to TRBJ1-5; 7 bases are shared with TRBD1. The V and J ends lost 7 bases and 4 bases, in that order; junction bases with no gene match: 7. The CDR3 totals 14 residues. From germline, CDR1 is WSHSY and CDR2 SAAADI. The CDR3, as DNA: TGCGCCAGCACCCCGGACAGGATTAATCAGCCCCAGCATTTT. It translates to CASTPDRINQPQHF.